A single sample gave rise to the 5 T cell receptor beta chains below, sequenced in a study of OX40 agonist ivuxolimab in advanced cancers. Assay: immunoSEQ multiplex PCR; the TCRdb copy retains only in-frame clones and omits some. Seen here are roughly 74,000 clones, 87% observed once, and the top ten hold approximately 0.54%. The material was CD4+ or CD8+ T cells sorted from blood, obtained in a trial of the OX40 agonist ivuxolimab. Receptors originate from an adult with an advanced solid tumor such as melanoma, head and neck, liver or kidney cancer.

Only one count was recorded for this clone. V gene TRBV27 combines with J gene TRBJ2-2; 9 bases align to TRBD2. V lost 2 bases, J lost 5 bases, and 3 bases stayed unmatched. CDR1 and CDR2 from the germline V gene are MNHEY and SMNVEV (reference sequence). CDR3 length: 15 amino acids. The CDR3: CASSLAGGRTGELFF. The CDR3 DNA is TGTGCCAGCAGTTTAGCGGGAGGGAGGACCGGGGAGCTGTTTTTT.

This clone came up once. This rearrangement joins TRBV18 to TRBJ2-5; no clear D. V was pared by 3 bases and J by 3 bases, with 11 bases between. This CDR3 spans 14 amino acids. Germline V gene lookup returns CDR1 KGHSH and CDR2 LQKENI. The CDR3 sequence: CASSPTVTEETQYF. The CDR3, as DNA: TGTGCCAGCTCACCGACCGTAACAGAAGAGACCCAGTACTTC.

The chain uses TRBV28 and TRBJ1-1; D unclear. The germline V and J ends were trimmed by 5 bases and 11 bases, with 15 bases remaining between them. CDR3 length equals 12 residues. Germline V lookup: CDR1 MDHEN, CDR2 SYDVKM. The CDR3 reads CASSPPRPTAFF. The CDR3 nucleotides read TGTGCCAGCAGTCCCCCCCGGCCGACGGCTTTCTTT.

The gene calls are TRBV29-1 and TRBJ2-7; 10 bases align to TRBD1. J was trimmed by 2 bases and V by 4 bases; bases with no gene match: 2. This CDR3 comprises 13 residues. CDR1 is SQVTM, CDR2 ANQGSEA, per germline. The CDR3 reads CSVGTGGTYEQYF. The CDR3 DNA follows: TGCAGCGTTGGGACAGGGGGAACCTACGAGCAGTACTTC.

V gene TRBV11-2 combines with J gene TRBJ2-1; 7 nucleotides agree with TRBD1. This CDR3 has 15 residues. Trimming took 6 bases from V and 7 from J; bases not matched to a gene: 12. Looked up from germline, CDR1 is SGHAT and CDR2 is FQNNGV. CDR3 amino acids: CASSLGDRDLNEQFF. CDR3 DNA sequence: TGTGCCAGCAGTCTAGGCGACAGGGATTTAAATGAGCAGTTCTTC.